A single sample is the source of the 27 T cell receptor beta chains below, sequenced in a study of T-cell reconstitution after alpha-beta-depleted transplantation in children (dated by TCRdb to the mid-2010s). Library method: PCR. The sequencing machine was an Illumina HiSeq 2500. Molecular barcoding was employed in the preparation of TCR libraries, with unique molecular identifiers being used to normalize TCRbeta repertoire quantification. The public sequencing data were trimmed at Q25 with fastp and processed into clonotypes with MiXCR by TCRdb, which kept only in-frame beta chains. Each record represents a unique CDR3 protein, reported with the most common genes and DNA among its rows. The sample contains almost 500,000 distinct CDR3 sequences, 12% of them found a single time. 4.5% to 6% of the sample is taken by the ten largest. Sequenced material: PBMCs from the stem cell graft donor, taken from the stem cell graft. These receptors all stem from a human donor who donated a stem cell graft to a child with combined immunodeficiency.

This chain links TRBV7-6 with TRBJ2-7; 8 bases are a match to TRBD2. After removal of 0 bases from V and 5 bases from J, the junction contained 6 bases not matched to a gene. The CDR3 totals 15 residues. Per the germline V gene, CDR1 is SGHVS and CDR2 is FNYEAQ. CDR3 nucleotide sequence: TGTGCCAGCAGCTTAGCTCCGGGGGGGCAGAACGAGCAGTACTTC. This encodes CASSLAPGGQNEQYF. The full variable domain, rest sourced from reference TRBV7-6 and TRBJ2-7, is GAGVSQSPRYKVTKRGQDVALRCDPISGHVSLYWYRQALGQGPEFLTYFNYEAQQDKSGLPNDRFSAERPEGSISTLTIQRTEQRDSAMYRCASSLAPGGQNEQYFGPGTRLTVT.

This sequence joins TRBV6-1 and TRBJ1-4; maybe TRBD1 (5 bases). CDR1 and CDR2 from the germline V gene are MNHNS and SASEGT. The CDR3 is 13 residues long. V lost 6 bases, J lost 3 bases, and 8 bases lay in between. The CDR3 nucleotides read TGTGCCAGCAGGGGGACGGCTAATGAAAAACTGTTTTTT. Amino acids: CASRGTANEKLFF.

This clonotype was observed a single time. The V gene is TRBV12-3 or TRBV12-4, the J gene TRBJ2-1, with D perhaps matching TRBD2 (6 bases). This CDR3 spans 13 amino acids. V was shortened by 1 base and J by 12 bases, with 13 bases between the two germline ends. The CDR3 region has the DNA TGTGCCAGCAGTTTAGGCCCGCGGGGAGGGCAGTTCTTC. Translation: CASSLGPRGGQFF.

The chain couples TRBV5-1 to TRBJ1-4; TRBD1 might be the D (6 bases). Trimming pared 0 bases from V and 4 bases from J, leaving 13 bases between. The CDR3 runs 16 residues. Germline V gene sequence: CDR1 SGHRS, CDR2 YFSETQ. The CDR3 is CASSLAEQQGNEKLFF. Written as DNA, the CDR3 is TGCGCCAGCAGCTTGGCCGAGCAACAGGGTAATGAAAAACTGTTTTTT.

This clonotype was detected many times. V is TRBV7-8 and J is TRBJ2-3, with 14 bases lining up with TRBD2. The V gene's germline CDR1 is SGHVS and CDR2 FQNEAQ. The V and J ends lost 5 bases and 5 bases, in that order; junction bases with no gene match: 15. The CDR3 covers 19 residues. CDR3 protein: CASSLSRLAGGPGRDTQYF. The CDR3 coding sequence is TGTGCCAGCAGCCTCTCCCGACTAGCGGGAGGGCCAGGGCGAGATACGCAGTATTTT.

This CDR3 reads CASSADHTYQETQYF. In DNA, the CDR3 is TGTGCCAGCAGCGCCGACCACACGTACCAAGAGACCCAGTACTTC. V and J are TRBV9 and TRBJ2-5; D ambiguous. CDR1 and CDR2 (germline): SGDLS, YYNGEE. Trimming took 3 bases from V and 0 from J, leaving 12 bases between them. This CDR3 comprises 15 residues.

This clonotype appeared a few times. The CDR3 nucleotides read TGCGCCAGCAGCCAAGGGACAGGGAAGAGGTTGGGCACTGAAGCTTTCTTT. Translation: CASSQGTGKRLGTEAFF. The gene calls are TRBV4-3 and TRBJ1-1; 8 bases map to TRBD1. The CDR3 has 17 residues. Germline assignment: CDR1 LGHNA and CDR2 YSLEER. The J segment lost 4 bases and the V segment lost 1 base, leaving 11 bases of the junction unmatched.

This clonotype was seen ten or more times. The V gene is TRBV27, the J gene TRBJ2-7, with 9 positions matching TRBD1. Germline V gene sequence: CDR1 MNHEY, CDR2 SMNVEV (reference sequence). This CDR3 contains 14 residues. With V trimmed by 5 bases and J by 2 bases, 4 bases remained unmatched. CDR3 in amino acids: CASSPGQGTYEQYF. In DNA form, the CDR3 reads TGTGCCAGCAGTCCGGGACAGGGTACCTACGAGCAGTACTTC.

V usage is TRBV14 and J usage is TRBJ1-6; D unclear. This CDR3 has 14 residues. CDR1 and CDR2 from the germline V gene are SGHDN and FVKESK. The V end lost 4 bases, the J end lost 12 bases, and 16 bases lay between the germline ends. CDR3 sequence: CASSRTGGPVPLHF. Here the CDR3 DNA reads TGTGCCAGCAGCCGTACCGGAGGTCCGGTACCCCTCCACTTT. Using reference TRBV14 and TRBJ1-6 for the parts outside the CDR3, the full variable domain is EAGVTQFPSHSVIEKGQTVTLRCDPISGHDNLYWYRRVMGKEIKFLLHFVKESKQDESGMPNNRFLAERTGGTYSTLKVQPAELEDSGVYFCASSRTGGPVPLHFGNGTRLTVT.

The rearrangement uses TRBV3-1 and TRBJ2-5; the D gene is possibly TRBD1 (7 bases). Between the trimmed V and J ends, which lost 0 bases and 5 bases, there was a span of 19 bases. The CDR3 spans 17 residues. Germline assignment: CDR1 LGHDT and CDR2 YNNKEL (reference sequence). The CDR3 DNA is TGTGCCAGCAGCCAAGATCGACTAGGGGGACAGCAGGAGACCCAGTACTTC. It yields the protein CASSQDRLGGQQETQYF.

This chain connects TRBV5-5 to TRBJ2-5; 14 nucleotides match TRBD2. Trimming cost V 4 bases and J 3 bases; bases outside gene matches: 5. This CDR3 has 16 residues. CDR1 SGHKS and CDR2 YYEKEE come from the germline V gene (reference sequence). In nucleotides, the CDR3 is TGTGCCAGCAGCCCGGGGACTAGCGGGAGTGAAGAGACCCAGTACTTC. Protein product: CASSPGTSGSEETQYF.

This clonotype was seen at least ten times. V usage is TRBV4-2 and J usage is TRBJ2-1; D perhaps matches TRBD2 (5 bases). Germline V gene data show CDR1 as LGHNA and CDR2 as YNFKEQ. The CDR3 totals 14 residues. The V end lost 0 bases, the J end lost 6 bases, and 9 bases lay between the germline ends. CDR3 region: CASSQEVAFNEQFF. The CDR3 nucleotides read TGTGCCAGCAGCCAAGAGGTAGCGTTCAATGAGCAGTTCTTC.

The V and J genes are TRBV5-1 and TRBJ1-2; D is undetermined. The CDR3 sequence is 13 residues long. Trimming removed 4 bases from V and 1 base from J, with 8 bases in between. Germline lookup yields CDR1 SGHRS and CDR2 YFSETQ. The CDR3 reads CASSQTDNYGYTF. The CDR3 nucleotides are TGCGCCAGCAGCCAGACTGATAACTATGGCTACACCTTC.

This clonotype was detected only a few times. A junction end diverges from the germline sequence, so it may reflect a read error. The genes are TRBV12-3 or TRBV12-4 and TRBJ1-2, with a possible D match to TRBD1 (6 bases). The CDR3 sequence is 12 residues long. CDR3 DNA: TGTGCCAGCAGTGAGCCTACAGGGAAAATTTCCTTC. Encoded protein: CASSEPTGKISF.

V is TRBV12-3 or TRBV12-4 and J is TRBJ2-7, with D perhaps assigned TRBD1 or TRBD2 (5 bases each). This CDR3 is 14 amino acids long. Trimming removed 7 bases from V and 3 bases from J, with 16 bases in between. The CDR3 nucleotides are TGTGCCAGCACCCTTTCCGGGGACGGCTACGAGCAGTACTTC. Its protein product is CASTLSGDGYEQYF.

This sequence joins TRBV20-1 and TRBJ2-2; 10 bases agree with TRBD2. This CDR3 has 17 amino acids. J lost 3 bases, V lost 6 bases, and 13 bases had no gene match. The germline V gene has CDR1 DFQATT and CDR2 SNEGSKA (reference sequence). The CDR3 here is CSAPRRSGGADTGELFF. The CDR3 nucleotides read TGCAGTGCCCCCCGGAGAAGCGGGGGGGCTGACACCGGGGAGCTGTTTTTT.

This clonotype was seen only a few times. CDR3 DNA: TGCGCCAGCAGCCAAGATTGGGGGCGGGAGACCCAGTACTTC. It yields the protein CASSQDWGRETQYF. The V gene is TRBV4-3, the J gene TRBJ2-5; tentative D call: TRBD1 (6 bases). This CDR3 spans 14 amino acids. Trimming pared 0 bases from V and 5 bases from J, leaving 10 bases between. Germline-derived CDR1 and CDR2 are LGHNA and YSLEER.

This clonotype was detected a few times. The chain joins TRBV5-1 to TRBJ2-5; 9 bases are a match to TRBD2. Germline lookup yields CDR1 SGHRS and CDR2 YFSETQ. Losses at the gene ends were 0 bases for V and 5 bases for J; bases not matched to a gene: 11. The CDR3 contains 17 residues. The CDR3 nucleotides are TGCGCCAGCAGCTTGGTGCCTAGCGGGATGTCGGGGGAGACCCAGTACTTC. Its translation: CASSLVPSGMSGETQYF.

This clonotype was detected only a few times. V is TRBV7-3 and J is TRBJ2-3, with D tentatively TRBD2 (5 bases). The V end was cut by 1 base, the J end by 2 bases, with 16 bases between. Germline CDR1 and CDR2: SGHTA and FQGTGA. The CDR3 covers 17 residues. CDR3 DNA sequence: TGTGCCAGCAGCTTAAAGGGTGGGCGTCTAGCCACAGATACGCAGTATTTT. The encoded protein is CASSLKGGRLATDTQYF.

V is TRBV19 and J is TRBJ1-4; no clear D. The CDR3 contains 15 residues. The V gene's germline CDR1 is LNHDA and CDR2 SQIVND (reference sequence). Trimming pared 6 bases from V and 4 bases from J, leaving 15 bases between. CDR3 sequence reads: CASREWAIVNEKLFF. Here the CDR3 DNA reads TGTGCCAGTAGAGAGTGGGCGATTGTTAATGAAAAACTGTTTTTT.

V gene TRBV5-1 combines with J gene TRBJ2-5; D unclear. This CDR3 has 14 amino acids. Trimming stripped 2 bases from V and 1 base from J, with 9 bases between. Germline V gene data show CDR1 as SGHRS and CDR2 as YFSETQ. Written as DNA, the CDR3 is TGCGCCAGCAGCTTCCTACAGCCCCAAGAGACCCAGTACTTC. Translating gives CASSFLQPQETQYF. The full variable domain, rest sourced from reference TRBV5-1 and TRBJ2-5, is KAGVTQTPRYLIKTRGQQVTLSCSPISGHRSVSWYQQTPGQGLQFLFEYFSETQRNKGNFPGRFSGRQFSNSRSEMNVSTLELGDSALYLCASSFLQPQETQYFGPGTRLLVL.

CDR3 coding DNA: TGTGCCAGCAGCTTCCCGGGATCCCCCCATGAGCAGTTCTTC. Protein: CASSFPGSPHEQFF. V gene TRBV11-3 combines with J gene TRBJ2-1; the D gene is possibly TRBD2 (5 bases). Per germline, CDR1 SGHNT and CDR2 YENEEA. The CDR3 totals 14 residues. The V end lost 3 bases, the J end lost 8 bases, and 14 bases lay between the germline ends.

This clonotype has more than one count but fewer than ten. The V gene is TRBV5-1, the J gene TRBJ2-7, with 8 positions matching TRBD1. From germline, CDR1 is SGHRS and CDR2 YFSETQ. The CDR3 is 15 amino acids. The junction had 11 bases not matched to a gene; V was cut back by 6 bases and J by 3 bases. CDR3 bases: TGCGCCAGCACCCTGAGTCAGGGGGCGATCTACGAGCAGTACTTC. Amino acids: CASTLSQGAIYEQYF.

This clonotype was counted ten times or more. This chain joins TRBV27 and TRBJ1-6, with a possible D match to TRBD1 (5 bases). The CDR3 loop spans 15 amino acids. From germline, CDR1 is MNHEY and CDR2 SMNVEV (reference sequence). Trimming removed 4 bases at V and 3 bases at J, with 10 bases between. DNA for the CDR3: TGTGCCAGCAGTTCCGGACATAGCTATAATTCACCCCTCCACTTT. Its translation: CASSSGHSYNSPLHF.

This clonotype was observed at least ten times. The CDR3 nucleotides are TGTGCCAGCAGAACCCAGGAGGGTTATAATTCACCCCTCCACTTT. Translated, it gives CASRTQEGYNSPLHF. The chain combines TRBV12-3 or TRBV12-4 with TRBJ1-6; D gene uncertain. This CDR3 contains 15 residues. The V and J ends lost 6 bases and 4 bases respectively, with 13 bases between them.

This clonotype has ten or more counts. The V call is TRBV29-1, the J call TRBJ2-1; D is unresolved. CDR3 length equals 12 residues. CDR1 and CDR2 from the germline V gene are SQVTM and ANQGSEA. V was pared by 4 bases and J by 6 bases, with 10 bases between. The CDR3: CSVVSERNEQFF. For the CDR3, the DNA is TGCAGCGTTGTGAGTGAGCGCAATGAGCAGTTCTTC.

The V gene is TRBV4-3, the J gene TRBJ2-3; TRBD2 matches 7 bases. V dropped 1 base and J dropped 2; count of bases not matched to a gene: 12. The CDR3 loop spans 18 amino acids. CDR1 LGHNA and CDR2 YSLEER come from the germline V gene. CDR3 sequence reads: CASSQVGGGGPVTDTQYF. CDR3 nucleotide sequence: TGCGCCAGCAGCCAAGTTGGGGGGGGAGGGCCTGTCACAGATACGCAGTATTTT.